Below, one T cell receptor (beta chain) is given with its context. The antigen remains undetermined. This specimen belongs to a study of hypomethylating agent response in myelodysplastic syndrome. Study-level findings and limits: Healthy controls were not age-matched to MDS patients, possibly affecting comparisons.

Sequencing used immunoSEQ multiplex PCR; TCRdb keeps in-frame clones, though not all of them. The table lists over 2,500 clones, approximately 86% of them singletons. CDR1 and CDR2 from the germline V gene are SGDLS and YYNGEE. This CDR3 is 15 amino acids long. Trimming took 2 bases from V and 8 from J; bases not matched to a gene: 8. This chain links TRBV9 with TRBJ1-2; 11 nucleotides line up with TRBD1. The input for sequencing was bone marrow, taken before or after starting hypomethylating agent treatment for myelodysplastic syndrome (not recorded which). The TCR was taken from a human donor with myelodysplastic syndrome. CDR3 loop: CASSVGQGQGEGYTF. CDR3 DNA sequence: TGTGCCAGCAGCGTGGGACAGGGACAGGGGGAAGGCTACACCTTC.